This section outlines one T cell receptor beta chain sequence together with its context. Antigen specificity is unknown. The germline gene is not matched at one end of the junction; a read error may be the cause. This sample was included in a study of siplizumab effects on memory and regulatory T cells. Notes on the study in general: Whether proliferating Tregs in siplizumab cultures suppress was not functionally confirmed. Just a small share of alloreactive clones was traced back to unstimulated subsets.

This CDR3 comprises 14 residues. CDR1 is MNHNS, CDR2 SASEGT, per germline. Data came from immunoSEQ multiplex PCR; TCRdb stores just in-frame clones and leaves some out. Here the sample spans 99,000 or so clones, 93% being singletons. The chain combines TRBV6-1 with TRBJ2-7; tentatively, D is TRBD2 (7 bases). The source of this sequence is a human donor in good health. The sequenced sample was Tregs sorted from blood. CDR3 residues: CASGDLGGAYEQYF. CDR3 in DNA: TGTGCCAGCGGTGATCTGGGGGGGGCGTATGAGCAGTACTTC.